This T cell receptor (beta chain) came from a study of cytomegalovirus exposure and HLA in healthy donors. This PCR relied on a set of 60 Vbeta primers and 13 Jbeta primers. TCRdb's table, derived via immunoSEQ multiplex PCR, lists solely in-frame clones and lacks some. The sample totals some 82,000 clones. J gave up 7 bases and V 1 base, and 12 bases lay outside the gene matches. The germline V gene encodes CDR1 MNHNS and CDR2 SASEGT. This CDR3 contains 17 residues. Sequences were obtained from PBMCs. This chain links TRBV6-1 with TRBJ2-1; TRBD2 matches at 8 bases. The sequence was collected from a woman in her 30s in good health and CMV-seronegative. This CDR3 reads CASSEGWSGRRWNEQFF. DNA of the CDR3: TGTGCCAGCAGTGAAGGTTGGAGCGGGAGACGATGGAATGAGCAGTTCTTC.